The entry below describes one TCR beta chain. The V gene's germline CDR1 is SEHNR and CDR2 FQNEAQ (reference sequence). The V segment lost 5 bases and the J segment 5 bases; nucleotides outside the gene matches: 3. The CDR3 runs 12 residues. Some clones are missing from TCRdb's copy, which holds only in-frame ones; the method was immunoSEQ multiplex PCR. The table records some 650,000 clones, less than 98% of them present only once. This sample was included in a study of shared clonotypes between healthy human individuals. This sequence was found in a woman in her 30s in good health. Sequencing was carried out using naive CD4+ T cells sorted from blood. Subset denoted: CD45RA+ positively selected. This chain connects TRBV7-9 to TRBJ2-7; 7 positions match TRBD2. The CDR3 sequence: CASSGGSNEQYF. The CDR3 DNA reads as TGTGCCAGCAGCGGCGGGAGCAACGAGCAGTACTTC.